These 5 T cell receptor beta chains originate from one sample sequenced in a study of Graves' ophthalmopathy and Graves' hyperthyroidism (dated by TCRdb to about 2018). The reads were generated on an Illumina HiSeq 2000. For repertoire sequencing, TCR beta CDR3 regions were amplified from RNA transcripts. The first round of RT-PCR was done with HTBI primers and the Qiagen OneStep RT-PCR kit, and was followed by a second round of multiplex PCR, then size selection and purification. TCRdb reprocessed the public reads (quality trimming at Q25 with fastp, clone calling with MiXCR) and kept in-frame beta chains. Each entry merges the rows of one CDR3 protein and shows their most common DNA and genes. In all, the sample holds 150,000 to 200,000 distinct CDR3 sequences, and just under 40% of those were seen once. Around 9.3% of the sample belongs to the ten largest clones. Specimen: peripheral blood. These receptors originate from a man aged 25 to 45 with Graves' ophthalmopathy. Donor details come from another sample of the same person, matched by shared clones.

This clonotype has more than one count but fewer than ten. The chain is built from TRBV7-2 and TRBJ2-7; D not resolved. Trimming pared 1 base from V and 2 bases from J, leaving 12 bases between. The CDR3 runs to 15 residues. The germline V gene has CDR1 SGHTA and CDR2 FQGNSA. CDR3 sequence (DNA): TGTGCCAGCAGCTTAGGGCCGGCGGCAGCCTACGAGCAGTACTTC. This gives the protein CASSLGPAAAYEQYF.

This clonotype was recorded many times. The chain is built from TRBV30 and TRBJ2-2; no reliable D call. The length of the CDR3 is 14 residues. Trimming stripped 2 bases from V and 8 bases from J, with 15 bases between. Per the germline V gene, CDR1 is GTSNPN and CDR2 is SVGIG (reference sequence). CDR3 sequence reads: CAWSRSTSRGELFF. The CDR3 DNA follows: TGTGCCTGGAGTCGGTCGACCTCGAGGGGGGAGCTGTTTTTT. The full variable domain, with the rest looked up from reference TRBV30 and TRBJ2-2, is SQTIHQWPATLVQPVGSPLSLECTVEGTSNPNLYWYRQAAGRGLQLLFYSVGIGQISSEVPQNLSASRPQDRQFILSSKKLLLSDSGFYLCAWSRSTSRGELFFGEGSRLTVL.

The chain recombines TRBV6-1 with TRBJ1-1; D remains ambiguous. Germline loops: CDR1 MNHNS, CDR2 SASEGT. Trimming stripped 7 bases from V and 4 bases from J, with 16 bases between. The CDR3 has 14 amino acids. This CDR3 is CASIRLDWSTEAFF. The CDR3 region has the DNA TGTGCCAGCATAAGGCTAGATTGGAGCACTGAAGCTTTCTTT.

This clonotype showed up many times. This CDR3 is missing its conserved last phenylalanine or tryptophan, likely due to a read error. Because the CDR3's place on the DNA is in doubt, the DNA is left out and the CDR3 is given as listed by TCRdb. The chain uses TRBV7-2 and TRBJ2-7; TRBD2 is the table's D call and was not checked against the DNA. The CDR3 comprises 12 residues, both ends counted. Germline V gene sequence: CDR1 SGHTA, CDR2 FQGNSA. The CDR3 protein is CASSSPGLAVHL.

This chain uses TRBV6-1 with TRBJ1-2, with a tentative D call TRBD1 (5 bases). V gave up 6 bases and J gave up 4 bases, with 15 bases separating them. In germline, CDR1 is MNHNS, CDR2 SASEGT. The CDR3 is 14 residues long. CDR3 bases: TGTGCCAGCAGCCGATCCGCAGGGTTCTATGGCTACACCTTC. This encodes CASSRSAGFYGYTF.